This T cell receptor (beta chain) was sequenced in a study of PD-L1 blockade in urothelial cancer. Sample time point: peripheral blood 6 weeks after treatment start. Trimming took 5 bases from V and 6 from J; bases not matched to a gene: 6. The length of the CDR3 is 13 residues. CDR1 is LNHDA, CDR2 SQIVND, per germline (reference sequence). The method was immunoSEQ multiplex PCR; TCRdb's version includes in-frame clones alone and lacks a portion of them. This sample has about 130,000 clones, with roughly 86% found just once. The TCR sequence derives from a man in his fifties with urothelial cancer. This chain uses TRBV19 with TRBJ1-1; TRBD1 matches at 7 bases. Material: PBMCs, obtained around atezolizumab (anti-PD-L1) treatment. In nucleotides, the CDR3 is TGTGCCAGTAGTCAGGGGGAGTTCGCTGAAGCTTTCTTT. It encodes CASSQGEFAEAFF.